Below are 21 T cell receptor beta chains sequenced from a single sample in a study of response to subunit inactivated influenza vaccine (dated by TCRdb to between 2018 and 2020). The library was prepared using RT-PCR. The sequencer listed for this sample is Illumina HiSeq 2500. Using fastp at Q25 and MiXCR, TCRdb reprocessed the public reads and kept productive beta chains. Each CDR3 protein gets just one entry, which takes the most common genes and DNA from the rows behind it. Across this sample there are hundreds of thousands of distinct CDR3 sequences, with around 13% seen only once. The ten largest make up less than 9% of the sample. The sample consisted of PBMCs from blood, taken roughly 2 weeks before vaccination. The receptors come from a man in his forties or fifties who received an inactivated influenza vaccine. Donor details come from another sample of the same person, matched by shared clones.

This rearrangement joins TRBV2 to TRBJ1-5; the D gene is possibly TRBD1 (5 bases). Germline V gives CDR1 SNHLY, CDR2 FYNNEI. The CDR3 is made up of 15 amino acids. Trimming cost V 6 bases and J 0 bases, with 12 bases left between them. CDR3 loop: CASRRSGHSNQPQHF. CDR3 in DNA: TGTGCCAGCAGACGATCAGGGCATAGCAATCAGCCCCAGCATTTT. The variable domain in full, with the rest retrieved from reference TRBV2 and TRBJ1-5, is EPEVTQTPSHQVTQMGQEVILRCVPISNHLYFYWYRQILGQKVEFLVSFYNNEISEKSEIFDDQFSVERPDGSNFTLKIRSTKLEDSAMYFCASRRSGHSNQPQHFGDGTRLSIL.

In DNA, the CDR3 is TGTGCCAGCAGTGAATTTTTTAGGGCTTTCTTT. Protein product: CASSEFFRAFF. The rearrangement joins TRBV25-1 to TRBJ1-1; D uncertain. The CDR3 covers 11 residues. CDR1 MGHDK and CDR2 SYGVNS come from the germline V gene. V was pared by 1 base and J by 11 bases, with 8 bases between.

V gene TRBV15 combines with J gene TRBJ1-2; D is unclear. Germline values: CDR1 LNHNV, CDR2 YYDKDF (reference sequence). Trimming left V 0 bases short and J 2 bases short, with 10 bases between. This CDR3 has 15 residues. CDR3 sequence reads: CATSRDLGSNYGYTF. The CDR3 DNA sequence: TGTGCCACCAGCAGAGATTTGGGTTCCAACTATGGCTACACCTTC.

The chain employs TRBV3-1 and TRBJ2-7; no reliable D call. The germline CDR1 and CDR2 sequences are LGHDT and YNNKEL (reference sequence). Trimming removed 0 bases at V and 3 bases at J, with 6 bases between. This CDR3 has 13 amino acids. The CDR3 spells CASSQDYRYEQYF. In nucleotides, the CDR3 is TGTGCCAGCAGCCAAGATTATCGCTACGAGCAGTACTTC.

The chain links TRBV12-3 or TRBV12-4 to TRBJ2-7; 12 nucleotides line up with TRBD1. The CDR3 has 17 residues. Germline trimming cut 3 bases from V and 4 bases from J; bases unmatched to any gene: 10. The CDR3 is CASSLTTGQGAAYEQYF. CDR3 nucleotides: TGTGCCAGCAGTTTGACTACGGGACAGGGGGCTGCTTACGAGCAGTACTTC.

This chain joins TRBV12-3 or TRBV12-4 and TRBJ1-5; D is ambiguous. The CDR3 covers 15 residues. V was cut by 6 bases and J by 2 bases, with 14 bases left in between. DNA for the CDR3: TGTGCCAGCAGCCCGGTGGGGAGCCGCAATCAGCCCCAGCATTTT. Translated, it gives CASSPVGSRNQPQHF.

The gene calls are TRBV9 and TRBJ1-1, with D perhaps matching TRBD1 (6 bases). The CDR3 runs 14 residues. The ends were cut back, 0 bases at V and 4 bases at J, with 10 bases in the middle. In germline, CDR1 is SGDLS, CDR2 YYNGEE. The CDR3 region is CASSVGGAATEAFF. CDR3 in DNA: TGTGCCAGCAGCGTAGGGGGGGCGGCCACTGAAGCTTTCTTT.

The DNA of the CDR3 is TGTGCCAGCAGCTCCGAAGACCCGGGGAGTTCCTACAATGAGCAGTTCTTC. It yields the protein CASSSEDPGSSYNEQFF. V gene TRBV5-5 combines with J gene TRBJ2-1; weak D call: TRBD2 (5 bases). CDR1 and CDR2 from the germline V gene are SGHKS and YYEKEE (reference sequence). V dropped 3 bases and J dropped 1 base, with 17 bases sitting between them. The CDR3 runs to 17 residues.

The chain joins TRBV10-3 to TRBJ2-1; TRBD1 is a possible D gene (7 bases). Germline V lookup: CDR1 ENHRY, CDR2 SYGVKD. The V end lost 4 bases, the J end lost 4 bases, and 17 bases lay between the germline ends. The CDR3 has 16 residues. As DNA, the CDR3 is TGTGCCATCAGTGTGGGTCGCAGGGGGGAGTACAATGAGCAGTTCTTC. It encodes CAISVGRRGEYNEQFF.

The V gene is TRBV5-1, the J gene TRBJ2-1; D is possibly TRBD2 (6 bases). CDR3 length: 13 residues. V was trimmed by 6 bases and J by 5 bases, leaving 12 bases between them. The germline V gene encodes CDR1 SGHRS and CDR2 YFSETQ. Here the CDR3 reads CASNLWEDNEQFF. CDR3 DNA sequence: TGCGCCAGCAATCTTTGGGAGGACAATGAGCAGTTCTTC.

The table lists this clonotype with many counts. CDR3 coding DNA: TGTGCCAGTGGACTGAAATACACCGGGGAGCTGTTTTTT. Its protein product is CASGLKYTGELFF. The chain employs TRBV7-2 and TRBJ2-2; D possibly corresponds to TRBD2 (5 bases). The CDR3 runs to 13 residues. Germline lookup yields CDR1 SGHTA and CDR2 FQGNSA. The ends were cut back, 9 bases at V and 3 bases at J, with 11 bases in the middle.

This clonotype has more than one count but fewer than ten. The genes are TRBV3-1 and TRBJ1-2; a possible D gene is TRBD1 (6 bases). Trimming left V 6 bases short and J 7 bases short, with 12 bases between. The CDR3 consists of 12 residues. CDR1 LGHDT and CDR2 YNNKEL come from the germline V gene (reference sequence). CDR3 DNA sequence: TGTGCCAGCAGGTTAGGGACATCTGGCTACACCTTC. Its protein is CASRLGTSGYTF. Filled out from reference TRBV3-1 and TRBJ1-2, the complete variable domain reads DTAVSQTPKYLVTQMGNDKSIKCEQNLGHDTMYWYKQDSKKFLKIMFSYNNKELIINETVPNRFSPKSPDKAHLNLHINSLELGDSAVYFCASRLGTSGYTFGSGTRLTVV.

The rearrangement links TRBV5-1 to TRBJ1-1; weak D call: TRBD1 (6 bases). Trimming stripped 4 bases from V and 2 bases from J, with 18 bases between. Germline values: CDR1 SGHRS, CDR2 YFSETQ. The CDR3 consists of 16 residues. Here the CDR3 DNA reads TGCGCCAGCAGCCTTCCTACAGGGATCCCAAACACTGAAGCTTTCTTT. Amino acid sequence: CASSLPTGIPNTEAFF.

This clonotype was seen a few times. This chain uses TRBV10-3 with TRBJ2-2, with TRBD1 matching over 8 bases. V lost 6 bases to trimming and J lost 3 bases; unmatched junction nucleotides: 12. Germline-derived CDR1 and CDR2 are ENHRY and SYGVKD. The CDR3 is made up of 17 amino acids. The DNA of the CDR3 is TGTGCCATCAGCGCCATCGGCGTACAGGGGGACACCGGGGAGCTGTTTTTT. Translating gives CAISAIGVQGDTGELFF.

The V call is TRBV27, the J call TRBJ2-7; maybe TRBD1 (5 bases). Germline V gene lookup returns CDR1 MNHEY and CDR2 SMNVEV (reference sequence). CDR3 length: 14 amino acids. V lost 6 bases to trimming and J lost 3 bases, with 15 bases between them. CDR3 amino acids: CASSPQASRYEQYF. The CDR3 DNA reads as TGTGCCAGCAGCCCACAGGCTTCTCGCTACGAGCAGTACTTC.

This clonotype was picked up a small number of times. The rearrangement uses TRBV18 and TRBJ2-7, with D tentatively TRBD2 (6 bases). CDR1 is KGHSH, CDR2 LQKENI, per germline. The CDR3 is 15 amino acids. Trimming cost V 3 bases and J 0 bases, with 12 bases left between them. In DNA form, the CDR3 reads TGTGCCAGCTCACCGTCGTTCGGGGGCTCCTACGAGCAGTACTTC. It encodes CASSPSFGGSYEQYF.

Only a few counts were recorded for this clonotype. The chain employs TRBV12-3 or TRBV12-4 and TRBJ1-2, with unresolved D. The V end lost 5 bases, the J end lost 8 bases, and 12 bases lay between the germline ends. The CDR3 consists of 12 residues. The CDR3 sequence: CASSREIGGYTF. The CDR3 DNA reads TGTGCCAGCAGTCGGGAAATAGGCGGCTACACCTTC.

This clonotype was observed many times. The rearrangement uses TRBV7-2 and TRBJ1-1; D remains unclear. This CDR3 region has 14 residues. Germline CDR1 is SGHTA and CDR2 is FQGNSA. V was trimmed by 2 bases and J by 7 bases, leaving 14 bases between them. The CDR3 reads CASSLWAARREAFF. CDR3 nucleotides: TGTGCCAGCAGCTTATGGGCAGCTAGACGTGAAGCTTTCTTT.

This chain links TRBV11-2 with TRBJ1-1; weak D call: TRBD1 (5 bases). Germline CDR1 is SGHAT and CDR2 is FQNNGV. Trimming removed 7 bases from V and 3 bases from J, with 21 bases in between. The length of the CDR3 is 16 residues. CDR3 nucleotide sequence: TGTGCCAGCAACCCACAGTGGGGCCTGGAGGACACTGAAGCTTTCTTT. Amino acid sequence: CASNPQWGLEDTEAFF.

Notes on this clonotype: At one end the junction does not follow the germline gene, possibly because of a read error. The chain uses TRBV20-1 and TRBJ2-7; weak D call: TRBD2 (6 bases). The CDR3 runs to 14 residues. CDR1 is DFQATT, CDR2 SNEGSKA, per germline (reference sequence). The CDR3 spells CSAREDGTLYAQYF. CDR3 nucleotides: TGCAGTGCTAGAGAAGACGGGACTCTCTACGCGCAGTACTTC.

The table lists this clonotype with a few counts. J is TRBJ2-3 and V is TRBV18, with D maybe TRBD1 (6 bases). Germline V gene data show CDR1 as KGHSH and CDR2 as LQKENI. This CDR3 region has 16 residues. V lost 4 bases and J lost 0, with 14 bases in between. The CDR3 is CASSQPGQTSTDTQYF. CDR3 bases: TGTGCCAGCTCACAACCCGGACAGACTAGCACAGATACGCAGTATTTT. The complete variable domain, with remaining parts taken from reference TRBV18 and TRBJ2-3, reads NAGVMQNPRHLVRRRGQEARLRCSPMKGHSHVYWYRQLPEEGLKFMVYLQKENIIDESGMPKERFSAEFPKEGPSILRIQQVVRGDSAAYFCASSQPGQTSTDTQYFGPGTRLTVL.